Detailed here is one TCR beta chain. Other DNA sequences in the same sample also yield this CDR3. Assay: immunoSEQ multiplex PCR; the TCRdb copy retains only in-frame clones and omits some. The table lists 150,000 to 200,000 clones, 85% to 95% of them singletons. The germline V gene encodes CDR1 SGHTA and CDR2 FQGNSA. V lost 5 bases, J lost 1 base, and 9 bases lay in between. The CDR3 loop spans 14 amino acids. The data were obtained in a study of T cell responses to AZD1222 COVID-19 vaccine. This chain uses TRBV7-2 with TRBJ1-5; maybe TRBD1 (6 bases). The starting material was peripheral blood, obtained on day 0 of AZD1222 vaccination. This receptor was identified in an adult in good health. In DNA, the CDR3 is TGTGCCAGCAGCCCAGGGGAGAGCAATCAGCCCCAGCATTTT. This translates into CASSPGESNQPQHF.